The entry below gives a single T cell receptor (beta chain) sequence along with its context. This specimen belongs to a study of control samples from healthy donors and cancer patients. Only in-frame clones appear in the TCRdb table, and some are missing; sequencing was by immunoSEQ multiplex PCR. Here the sample spans 350,000 to 450,000 clones, 90% being singletons. CDR3 length equals 12 residues. Germline V gene lookup returns CDR1 GTSNPN and CDR2 SVGIG (reference sequence). Trimming pared 4 bases from V and 14 bases from J, leaving 19 bases between. V and J are TRBV30 and TRBJ2-3, with a weak D call TRBD2 (5 bases). The TCR sequence derives from a man aged 35-49 years with head and neck cancer. The sample consisted of PBMCs. The CDR3 sequence: CAWTPGVNLRYF. CDR3 nucleotides: TGTGCCTGGACGCCCGGGGTAAATCTAAGGTATTTT. Looking up the rest from reference TRBV30 and TRBJ2-3 gives the full variable domain: SQTIHQWPATLVQPVGSPLSLECTVEGTSNPNLYWYRQAAGRGLQLLFYSVGIGQISSEVPQNLSASRPQDRQFILSSKKLLLSDSGFYLCAWTPGVNLRYFGPGTRLTVL.